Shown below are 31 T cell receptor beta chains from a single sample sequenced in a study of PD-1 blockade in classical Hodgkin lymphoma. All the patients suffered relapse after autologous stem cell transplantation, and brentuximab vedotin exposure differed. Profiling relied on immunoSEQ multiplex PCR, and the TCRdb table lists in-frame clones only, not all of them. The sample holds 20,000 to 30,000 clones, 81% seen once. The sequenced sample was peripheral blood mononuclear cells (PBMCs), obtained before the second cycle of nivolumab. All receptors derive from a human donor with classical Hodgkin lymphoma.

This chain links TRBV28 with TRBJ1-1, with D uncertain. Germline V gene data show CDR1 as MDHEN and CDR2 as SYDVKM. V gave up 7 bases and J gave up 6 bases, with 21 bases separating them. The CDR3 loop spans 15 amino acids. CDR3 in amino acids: CASIDQISIGAEAFF. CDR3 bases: TGTGCCAGCATCGACCAAATTTCAATTGGCGCTGAAGCTTTCTTT. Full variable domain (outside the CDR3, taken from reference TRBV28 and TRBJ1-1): DVKVTQSSRYLVKRTGEKVFLECVQDMDHENMFWYRQDPGLGLRLIYFSYDVKMKEKGDIPEGYSVSREKKERFSLILESASTNQTSMYLCASIDQISIGAEAFFGQGTRLTVV.

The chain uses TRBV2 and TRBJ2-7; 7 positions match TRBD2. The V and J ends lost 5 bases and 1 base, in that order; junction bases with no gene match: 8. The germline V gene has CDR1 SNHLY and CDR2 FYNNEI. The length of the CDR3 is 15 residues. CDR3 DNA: TGTGCCAGCAGTCACCCGGGACTATCATCCTACGAGCAGTACTTC. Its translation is CASSHPGLSSYEQYF.

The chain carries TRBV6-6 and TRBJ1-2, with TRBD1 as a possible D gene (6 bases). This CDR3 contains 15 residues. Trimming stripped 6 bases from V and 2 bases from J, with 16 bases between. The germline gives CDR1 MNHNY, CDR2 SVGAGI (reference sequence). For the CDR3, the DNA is TGTGCCAGCAGCCCCGTGGGGGCAACCAACTATGGCTACACCTTC. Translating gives CASSPVGATNYGYTF.

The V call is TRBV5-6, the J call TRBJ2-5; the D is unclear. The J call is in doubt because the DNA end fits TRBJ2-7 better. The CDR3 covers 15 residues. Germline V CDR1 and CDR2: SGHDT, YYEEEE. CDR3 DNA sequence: TGTGCCAGCAGCTTCCGACGGAAACAGACCTACGAGCAGTACTTC. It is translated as CASSFRRKQTYEQYF.

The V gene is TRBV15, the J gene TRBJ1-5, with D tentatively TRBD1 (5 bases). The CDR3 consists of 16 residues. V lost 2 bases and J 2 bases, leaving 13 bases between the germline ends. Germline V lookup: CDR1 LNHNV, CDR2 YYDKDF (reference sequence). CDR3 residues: CATSRKQGGGNQPQHF. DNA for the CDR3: TGTGCCACCAGCAGAAAGCAGGGTGGGGGCAATCAGCCCCAGCATTTT.

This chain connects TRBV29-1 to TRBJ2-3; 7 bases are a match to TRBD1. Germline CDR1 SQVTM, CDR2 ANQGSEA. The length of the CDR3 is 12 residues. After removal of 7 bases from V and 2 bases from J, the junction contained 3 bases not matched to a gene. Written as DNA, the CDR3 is TGCAGCGGGGGACAGAACACAGATACGCAGTATTTT. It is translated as CSGGQNTDTQYF.

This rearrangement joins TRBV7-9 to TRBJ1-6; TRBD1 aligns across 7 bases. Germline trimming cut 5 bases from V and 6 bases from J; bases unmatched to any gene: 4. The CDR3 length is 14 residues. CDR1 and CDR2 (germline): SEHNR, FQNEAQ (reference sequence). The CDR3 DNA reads TGTGCCAGCAGCCCCGGGACAGTTAATTCACCCCTCCACTTT. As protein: CASSPGTVNSPLHF.

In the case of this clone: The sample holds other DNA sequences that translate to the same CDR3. Written as DNA, the CDR3 is TGTGCCAGCAGCTCCCGGACTAGCGGGAGATTGAGGCAGTACTTC. It yields the protein CASSSRTSGRLRQYF. The rearrangement uses TRBV7-2 and TRBJ2-7; 13 bases match TRBD2. V gave up 4 bases and J gave up 9 bases; unmatched junction bases: 9. CDR3 length equals 15 residues. Germline V gene lookup returns CDR1 SGHTA and CDR2 FQGNSA.

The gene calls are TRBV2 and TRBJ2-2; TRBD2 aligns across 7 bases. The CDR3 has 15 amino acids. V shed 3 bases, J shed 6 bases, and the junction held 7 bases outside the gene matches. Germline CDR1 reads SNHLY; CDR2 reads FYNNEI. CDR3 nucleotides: TGTGCCAGCAGTGATATGGTAGCGGGCGCCGGGGAGCTGTTTTTT. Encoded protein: CASSDMVAGAGELFF.

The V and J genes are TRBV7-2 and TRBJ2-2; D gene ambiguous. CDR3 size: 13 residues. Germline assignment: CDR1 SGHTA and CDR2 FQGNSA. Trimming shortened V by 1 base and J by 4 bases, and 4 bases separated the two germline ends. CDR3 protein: CASSLDFTGELFF. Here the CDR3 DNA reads TGTGCCAGCAGCTTAGACTTCACCGGGGAGCTGTTTTTT.

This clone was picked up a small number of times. CDR3 residues: CASSPSQGQPQHF. CDR3 bases: TGTGCCAGCAGTCCATCACAGGGACAGCCCCAGCATTTT. The rearrangement uses TRBV2 and TRBJ1-5; D is perhaps TRBD1 (6 bases). Germline CDR1 and CDR2: SNHLY and FYNNEI. This CDR3 comprises 13 residues. Trimming cost V 5 bases and J 7 bases, with 12 bases left between them.

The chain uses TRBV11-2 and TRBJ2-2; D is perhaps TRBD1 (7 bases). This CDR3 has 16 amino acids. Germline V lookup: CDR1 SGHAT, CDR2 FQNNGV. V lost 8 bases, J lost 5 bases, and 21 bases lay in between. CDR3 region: CASGHPQTGRTGELFF. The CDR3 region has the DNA TGTGCCAGCGGACACCCACAGACAGGGAGGACCGGGGAGCTGTTTTTT.

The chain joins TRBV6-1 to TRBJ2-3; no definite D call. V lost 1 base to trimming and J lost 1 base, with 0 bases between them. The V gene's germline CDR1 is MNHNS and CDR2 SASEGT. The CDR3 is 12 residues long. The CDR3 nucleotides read TGTGCCAGCAGTGAAGGCACAGATACGCAGTATTTT. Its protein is CASSEGTDTQYF.

The DNA for the CDR3 is TGTGCCAGCAGACCATACGTTGACAGACTAATTCTGTATGGCTACACCTTC. Protein product: CASRPYVDRLILYGYTF. The chain combines TRBV28 with TRBJ1-2; possible D gene TRBD1, 5 bases. CDR3 length: 17 residues. Trimming took 6 bases from V and 5 from J, leaving 25 bases between them. The germline V gene has CDR1 MDHEN and CDR2 SYDVKM.

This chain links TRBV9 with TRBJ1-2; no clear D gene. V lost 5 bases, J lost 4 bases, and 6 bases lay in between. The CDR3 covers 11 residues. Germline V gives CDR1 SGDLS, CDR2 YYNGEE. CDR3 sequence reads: CASSRPYGYTF. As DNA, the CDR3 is TGTGCCAGCAGTCGACCCTATGGCTACACCTTC.

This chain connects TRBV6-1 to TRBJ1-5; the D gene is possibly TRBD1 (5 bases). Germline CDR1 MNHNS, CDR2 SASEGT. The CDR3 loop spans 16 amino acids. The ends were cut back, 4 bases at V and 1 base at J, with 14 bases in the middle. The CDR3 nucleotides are TGTGCCAGCAGTGTTGGGGCAGGGTCAAGCAATCAGCCCCAGCATTTT. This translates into CASSVGAGSSNQPQHF.

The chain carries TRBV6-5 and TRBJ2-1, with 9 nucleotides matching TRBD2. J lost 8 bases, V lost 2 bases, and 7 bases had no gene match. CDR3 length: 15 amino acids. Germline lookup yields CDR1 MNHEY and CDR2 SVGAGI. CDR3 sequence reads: CASSYAGGPMDEQFF. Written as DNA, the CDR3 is TGTGCCAGCAGTTACGCGGGAGGGCCTATGGATGAGCAGTTCTTC.

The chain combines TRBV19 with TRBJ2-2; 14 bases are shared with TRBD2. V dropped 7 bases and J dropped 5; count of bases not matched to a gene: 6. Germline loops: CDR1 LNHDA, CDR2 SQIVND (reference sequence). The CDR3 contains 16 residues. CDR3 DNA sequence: TGTGCCAGTACCGAGGGACTAGCGGGAGTAACCGGGGAGCTGTTTTTT. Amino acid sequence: CASTEGLAGVTGELFF.

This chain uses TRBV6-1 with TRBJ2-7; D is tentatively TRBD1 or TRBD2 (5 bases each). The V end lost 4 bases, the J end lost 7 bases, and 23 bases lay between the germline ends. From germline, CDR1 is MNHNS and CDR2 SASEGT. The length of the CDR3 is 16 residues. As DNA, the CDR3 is TGTGCCAGCAGTGGATCGGATAGCCTTGGATGGGGGGAGCAGTACTTC. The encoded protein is CASSGSDSLGWGEQYF.

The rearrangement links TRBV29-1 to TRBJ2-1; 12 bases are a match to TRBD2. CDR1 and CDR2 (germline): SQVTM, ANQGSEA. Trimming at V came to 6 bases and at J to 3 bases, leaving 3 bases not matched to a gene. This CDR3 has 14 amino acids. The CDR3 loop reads CSVLTSGSYNEQFF. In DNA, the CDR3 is TGCAGCGTCCTGACTAGCGGGAGCTACAATGAGCAGTTCTTC.

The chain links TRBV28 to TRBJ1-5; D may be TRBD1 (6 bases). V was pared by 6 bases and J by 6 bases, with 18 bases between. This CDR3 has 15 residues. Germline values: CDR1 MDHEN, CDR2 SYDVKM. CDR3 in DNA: TGTGCCAGCAGCCCCGGAGGGGGGGCTGTTCAGCCCCAGCATTTT. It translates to CASSPGGGAVQPQHF.

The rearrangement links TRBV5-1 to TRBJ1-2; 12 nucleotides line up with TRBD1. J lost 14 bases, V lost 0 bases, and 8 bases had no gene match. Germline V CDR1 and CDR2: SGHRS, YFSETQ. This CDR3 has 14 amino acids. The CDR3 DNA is TGCGCCAGCAGCTTGGCCGGGACAGGGGGCGCTGAAACCTTC. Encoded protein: CASSLAGTGGAETF.

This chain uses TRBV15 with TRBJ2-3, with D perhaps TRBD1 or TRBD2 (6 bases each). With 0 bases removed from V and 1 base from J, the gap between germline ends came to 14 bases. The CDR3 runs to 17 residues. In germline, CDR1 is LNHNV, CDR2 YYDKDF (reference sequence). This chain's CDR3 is CATSRDPGGRGTDTQYF. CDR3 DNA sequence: TGTGCCACCAGCAGAGATCCCGGGGGCAGGGGCACAGATACGCAGTATTTT.

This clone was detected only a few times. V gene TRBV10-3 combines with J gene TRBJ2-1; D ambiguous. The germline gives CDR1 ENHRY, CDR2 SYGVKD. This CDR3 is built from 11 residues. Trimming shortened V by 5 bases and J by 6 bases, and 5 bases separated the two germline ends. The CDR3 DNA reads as TGTGCCATCAGTATCGGCAATGAGCAGTTCTTC. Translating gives CAISIGNEQFF.

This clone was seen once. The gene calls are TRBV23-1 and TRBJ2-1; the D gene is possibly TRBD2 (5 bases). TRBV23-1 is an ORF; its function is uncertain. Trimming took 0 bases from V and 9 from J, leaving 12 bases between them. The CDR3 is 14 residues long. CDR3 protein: CASSQSYLAGEQFF. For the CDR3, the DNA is TGCGCCAGCAGTCAATCGTACCTAGCAGGTGAGCAGTTCTTC.

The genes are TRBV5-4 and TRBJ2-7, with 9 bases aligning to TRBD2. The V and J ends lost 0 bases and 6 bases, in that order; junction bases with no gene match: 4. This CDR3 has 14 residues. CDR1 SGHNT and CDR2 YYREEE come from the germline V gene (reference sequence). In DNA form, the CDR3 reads TGTGCCAGCAGCTTGGTAGCGGGAGTCTCCGAGCAGTACTTC. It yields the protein CASSLVAGVSEQYF.

The CDR3 is CASSFVAGGIIYEQYF. In nucleotides, the CDR3 is TGTGCCAGCAGTTTCGTAGCGGGAGGGATTATCTACGAGCAGTACTTC. This chain links TRBV6-5 with TRBJ2-7; 11 nucleotides align to TRBD2. This CDR3 region has 16 residues. After removal of 4 bases from V and 3 bases from J, the junction contained 8 bases not matched to a gene. Germline CDR1 reads MNHEY; CDR2 reads SVGAGI.

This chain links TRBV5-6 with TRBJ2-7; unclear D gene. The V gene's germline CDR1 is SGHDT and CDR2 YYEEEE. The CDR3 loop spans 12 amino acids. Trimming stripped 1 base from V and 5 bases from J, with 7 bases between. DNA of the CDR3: TGTGCCAGCAGCTTGAGAGTTAACGAGCAGTACTTC. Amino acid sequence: CASSLRVNEQYF.

CDR3 sequence (DNA): TGTGCCAGCAGTCGGATGAACACTGAAGCTTTCTTT. As protein: CASSRMNTEAFF. The gene calls are TRBV7-2 and TRBJ1-1; D gene uncertain. This CDR3 region has 12 residues. V dropped 6 bases and J dropped 0 bases, with 5 bases sitting between them. Germline V gives CDR1 SGHTA, CDR2 FQGNSA. Complete variable domain (other parts from reference TRBV7-2 and TRBJ1-1): GAGVSQSPSNKVTEKGKDVELRCDPISGHTALYWYRQSLGQGLEFLIYFQGNSAPDKSGLPSDRFSAERTGGSVSTLTIQRTQQEDSAVYLCASSRMNTEAFFGQGTRLTVV.

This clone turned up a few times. As DNA, the CDR3 is TGTGCCAGTAGTTTTGCAGGGTACACTGAAGCTTTCTTT. Its protein product is CASSFAGYTEAFF. The chain is built from TRBV19 and TRBJ1-1; possibly TRBD1 for D (5 bases). The V end lost 5 bases, the J end lost 3 bases, and 10 bases lay between the germline ends. Germline values: CDR1 LNHDA, CDR2 SQIVND (reference sequence). The CDR3 extends over 13 amino acids.

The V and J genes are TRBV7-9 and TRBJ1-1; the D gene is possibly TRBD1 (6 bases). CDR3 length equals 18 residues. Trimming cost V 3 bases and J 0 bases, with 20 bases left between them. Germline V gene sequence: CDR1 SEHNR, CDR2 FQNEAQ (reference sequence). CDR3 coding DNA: TGTGCCAGCAGCTTGACAGGATTAAGGGTCGGGATGAACACTGAAGCTTTCTTT. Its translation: CASSLTGLRVGMNTEAFF.